One and the same sample provided the 31 T cell receptor beta chains below, sequenced in a study of human T cells and chemical hapten exposure. This sample's time point: patch test 2, 6 weeks after DPC sensitization. Treatment defined: therapeutic diphenylcyclopropenone sensitization with weekly scalp DPC. TCRdb fed the RACE reads into MiXCR, producing one record per CDR3 protein. The repertoire includes 350,000 to 400,000 distinct CDR3 sequences, roughly 6.3% of them detected once, and about 5% sits in the top ten. The specimen comprised whole blood, sampled in connection with sensitization to the hapten diphenylcyclopropenone (DPC). These receptors were collected from a young woman with alopecia areata. Some clones in this sample may be carry-over from other donors' samples.

The rearrangement links TRBV25-1 to TRBJ2-3; 7 bases are shared with TRBD1. V dropped 7 bases and J dropped 2; count of bases not matched to a gene: 9. The CDR3 loop spans 15 amino acids. The germline V gene has CDR1 MGHDK and CDR2 SYGVNS. CDR3 region: CASKSAGGPTDTQYF. The DNA of the CDR3 is TGTGCCAGCAAGTCGGCAGGGGGTCCCACAGATACGCAGTATTTT. The full variable domain, rest sourced from reference TRBV25-1 and TRBJ2-3, is EADIYQTPRYLVIGTGKKITLECSQTMGHDKMYWYQQDPGMELHLIHYSYGVNSTEKGDLSSESTVSRIRTEHFPLTLESARPSHTSQYLCASKSAGGPTDTQYFGPGTRLTVL.

A few counts support this clonotype. The gene calls are TRBV3-1 and TRBJ1-5, with D perhaps TRBD1 (6 bases). V lost 8 bases, J lost 0 bases, and 11 bases lay in between. The CDR3 is 14 residues long. The germline V gene has CDR1 LGHDT and CDR2 YNNKEL (reference sequence). CDR3 coding DNA: TGTGCCAGCGGGACATGGAATAGCAATCAGCCCCAGCATTTT. Encoded protein: CASGTWNSNQPQHF.

This clonotype was observed a handful of times. The chain is built from TRBV13 and TRBJ2-5; 9 nucleotides match TRBD1. CDR1 PRHDT and CDR2 FYEKMQ come from the germline V gene (reference sequence). V lost 4 bases to trimming and J lost 3 bases; unmatched junction nucleotides: 3. This CDR3 is built from 14 residues. This CDR3 reads CASSSGQGEETQYF. DNA for the CDR3: TGTGCCAGCAGCTCGGGACAGGGCGAAGAGACCCAGTACTTC.

This clonotype appeared many times. This rearrangement joins TRBV28 to TRBJ2-3; 9 bases fit TRBD2. CDR1 and CDR2 (germline): MDHEN, SYDVKM. V lost 7 bases to trimming and J lost 6 bases; unmatched junction nucleotides: 5. The CDR3 totals 13 residues. The CDR3 DNA reads as TGTGCCAGCAAGAGCGGGGGGCCCGATACGCAGTATTTT. It translates to CASKSGGPDTQYF. The full variable domain, rest sourced from reference TRBV28 and TRBJ2-3, is DVKVTQSSRYLVKRTGEKVFLECVQDMDHENMFWYRQDPGLGLRLIYFSYDVKMKEKGDIPEGYSVSREKKERFSLILESASTNQTSMYLCASKSGGPDTQYFGPGTRLTVL.

This clonotype was counted between two and nine times. V gene TRBV4-2 combines with J gene TRBJ2-3; a possible D gene is TRBD2 (6 bases). CDR1 is LGHNA, CDR2 YNFKEQ, per germline. The V end lost 6 bases, the J end lost 5 bases, and 18 bases lay between the germline ends. CDR3 size: 15 residues. CDR3 nucleotide sequence: TGTGCCAGCAGGGGAGGCGGTGGGGTAGGAGATACGCAGTATTTT. Its protein product is CASRGGGGVGDTQYF.

The sample holds many counts of this clonotype. The chain employs TRBV6-6 and TRBJ1-5; D gene unclear. Trimming removed 5 bases from V and 0 bases from J, with 14 bases in between. Germline assignment: CDR1 MNHNY and CDR2 SVGAGI (reference sequence). This CDR3 is 16 amino acids long. The CDR3 sequence is CASSLDGRDSNQPQHF. The CDR3 DNA follows: TGTGCCAGCAGTCTCGACGGTAGGGATAGCAATCAGCCCCAGCATTTT.

In this sample, this clonotype turned up a few times. V usage is TRBV5-1 and J usage is TRBJ1-4; TRBD1 matches at 7 bases. CDR3 size: 16 residues. Germline loops: CDR1 SGHRS, CDR2 YFSETQ. After removal of 4 bases from V and 2 bases from J, the junction contained 8 bases not matched to a gene. In nucleotides, the CDR3 is TGCGCCAGCAGCCCGGACCCGGGACAGACTAATGAAAAACTGTTTTTT. Translating gives CASSPDPGQTNEKLFF.

This clonotype was seen repeatedly, ten times or more. The gene calls are TRBV4-2 and TRBJ2-1; 7 bases match TRBD2. The CDR3 runs to 14 residues. J lost 4 bases, V lost 4 bases, and 4 bases had no gene match. In germline, CDR1 is LGHNA, CDR2 YNFKEQ. DNA of the CDR3: TGTGCCAGCAGCCGTAGCGGGCCGTACAATGAGCAGTTCTTC. Its translation: CASSRSGPYNEQFF.

Many counts were recorded for this clonotype. This chain joins TRBV12-3 or TRBV12-4 and TRBJ1-5, with 7 bases fitting TRBD1. The CDR3 contains 13 residues. V was clipped by 6 bases and J by 7 bases; unmatched bases: 6. The CDR3 is CASSLTGSQPQHF. CDR3 DNA sequence: TGTGCCAGCAGCTTGACAGGGTCCCAGCCCCAGCATTTT.

This clonotype was observed at least ten times. The V gene is TRBV6-2 or TRBV6-3, the J gene TRBJ1-1; D is undetermined. The CDR3 has 14 residues. Germline V lookup: CDR1 MNHEY, CDR2 SVGEGT. V was trimmed by 5 bases and J by 1 base, leaving 11 bases between them. Written as DNA, the CDR3 is TGTGCCAGCAGTCCCCTCATTGCGAACACTGAAGCTTTCTTT. This codes for CASSPLIANTEAFF.

This clonotype was recorded many times. The J gene is TRBJ2-3, the V gene TRBV3-1; perhaps TRBD1 as D (6 bases). Germline CDR1 reads LGHDT; CDR2 reads YNNKEL (reference sequence). The CDR3 extends over 13 amino acids. The germline V and J ends were trimmed by 8 bases and 0 bases, with 9 bases remaining between them. The CDR3 coding sequence is TGTGCCAGCGGACAGTTTAGCACAGATACGCAGTATTTT. It codes for CASGQFSTDTQYF.

This chain joins TRBV15 and TRBJ1-2; D unclear. CDR1 and CDR2 (germline): LNHNV, YYDKDF (reference sequence). V lost 0 bases to trimming and J lost 1 base, with 3 bases between them. This CDR3 comprises 13 residues. CDR3 residues: CATSRDNNYGYTF. The CDR3 nucleotides are TGTGCCACCAGCAGAGATAATAACTATGGCTACACCTTC.

This clonotype has only a few counts. The CDR3 here is CASSPLERINEKLFF. The DNA of the CDR3 is TGTGCCAGCAGTCCCCTAGAGCGGATTAATGAAAAACTGTTTTTT. The V and J genes are TRBV6-2 or TRBV6-3 and TRBJ1-4; D is uncertain. Germline lookup yields CDR1 MNHEY and CDR2 SVGEGT. Trimming stripped 5 bases from V and 4 bases from J, with 14 bases between. The CDR3 is 15 amino acids.

The table lists this clonotype with a few counts. The rearrangement uses TRBV9 and TRBJ2-1; no firm D call. The length of the CDR3 is 16 residues. Germline V gives CDR1 SGDLS, CDR2 YYNGEE. Trimming shortened V by 0 bases and J by 0 bases, and 10 bases separated the two germline ends. In DNA, the CDR3 is TGTGCCAGCAGCGTAGCTGGGGAAAGCTCCTACAATGAGCAGTTCTTC. Protein sequence: CASSVAGESSYNEQFF. Combining the CDR3 with reference TRBV9 and TRBJ2-1 gives the whole variable domain DSGVTQTPKHLITATGQRVTLRCSPRSGDLSVYWYQQSLDQGLQFLIQYYNGEERAKGNILERFSAQQFPDLHSELNLSSLELGDSALYFCASSVAGESSYNEQFFGPGTRLTVL.

This clonotype was seen more than once but under ten times. The rearrangement links TRBV24-1 to TRBJ1-5; D ambiguous. CDR1 and CDR2 from the germline V gene are KGHDR and SFDVKD. The CDR3 contains 14 residues. Trimming took off 0 bases at V and 1 base at J, with 3 bases between the two ends. The chain's CDR3 is CATSDLRSNQPQHF. For the CDR3, the DNA is TGTGCCACCAGTGATTTGCGGAGCAATCAGCCCCAGCATTTT.

This clonotype was seen ten or more times. The chain uses TRBV7-6 and TRBJ1-4, with 8 bases fitting TRBD1. CDR1 is SGHVS, CDR2 FNYEAQ, per germline. With V trimmed by 3 bases and J by 8 bases, 2 bases remained unmatched. The CDR3 contains 13 residues. CDR3 region: CASSFGQGEKLFF. The CDR3 DNA is TGTGCCAGCAGCTTCGGACAGGGAGAAAAACTGTTTTTT. The variable domain in full, with the rest retrieved from reference TRBV7-6 and TRBJ1-4, is GAGVSQSPRYKVTKRGQDVALRCDPISGHVSLYWYRQALGQGPEFLTYFNYEAQQDKSGLPNDRFSAERPEGSISTLTIQRTEQRDSAMYRCASSFGQGEKLFFGSGTQLSVL.

This clonotype was recorded many times. The chain uses TRBV6-2 or TRBV6-3 and TRBJ2-5, with TRBD2 matching over 15 bases. CDR1 is MNHEY, CDR2 SVGEGT, per germline. V was clipped by 6 bases and J by 5 bases; unmatched bases: 7. The CDR3 sequence is 16 residues long. CDR3 nucleotide sequence: TGTGCCAGCAGCCAAGGGACTAGCGGGGGGCCGGAGACCCAGTACTTC. It encodes CASSQGTSGGPETQYF.

This clonotype was detected ten times or more. The V gene is TRBV6-2 or TRBV6-3, the J gene TRBJ2-5; D unclear. The V end lost 4 bases, the J end lost 1 base, and 7 bases lay between the germline ends. This CDR3 is built from 13 residues. Germline-derived CDR1 and CDR2 are MNHEY and SVGEGT. CDR3 in DNA: TGTGCCAGCAGTTCAGACTCCCAAGAGACCCAGTACTTC. Translation gives CASSSDSQETQYF.

This clonotype was counted between two and nine times. J is TRBJ2-3 and V is TRBV27; the D gene is possibly TRBD1 (6 bases). V gave up 1 base and J gave up 0 bases, with 8 bases separating them. This CDR3 region has 15 residues. In germline, CDR1 is MNHEY, CDR2 SMNVEV (reference sequence). CDR3 in DNA: TGTGCCAGCAGTTTATGGCAGGGGAGCACAGATACGCAGTATTTT. Protein product: CASSLWQGSTDTQYF.

This clonotype was counted between two and nine times. The chain recombines TRBV6-1 with TRBJ2-7; the D gene could be TRBD1 or TRBD2 (5 bases each). This CDR3 region has 13 residues. Per germline, CDR1 MNHNS and CDR2 SASEGT. V was clipped by 3 bases and J by 7 bases, with 13 bases between them. This chain's CDR3 is CASSDEGFTEQYF. CDR3 coding DNA: TGTGCCAGCAGTGACGAGGGGTTTACGGAGCAGTACTTC.

This clonotype appeared a few times. This chain links TRBV5-6 with TRBJ1-6; TRBD1 might be the D (6 bases). The CDR3 spans 14 residues. V lost 4 bases to trimming and J lost 10 bases, with 15 bases between them. Germline CDR1 is SGHDT and CDR2 is YYEEEE. Here the CDR3 reads CASSPDRIDSPLHF. CDR3 nucleotide sequence: TGTGCCAGCAGCCCCGACAGGATCGACTCACCCCTCCACTTT. The variable domain in full, completed from reference TRBV5-6 and TRBJ1-6, reads DAGVTQSPTHLIKTRGQQVTLRCSPKSGHDTVSWYQQALGQGPQFIFQYYEEEERQRGNFPDRFSGHQFPNYSSELNVNALLLGDSALYLCASSPDRIDSPLHFGNGTRLTVT.

There are many counts of this clonotype. The V and J genes are TRBV7-8 and TRBJ1-5; D is ambiguous. Germline V gene lookup returns CDR1 SGHVS and CDR2 FQNEAQ. The CDR3 runs to 16 residues. V gave up 0 bases and J gave up 7 bases, with 16 bases separating them. CDR3 in amino acids: CASSLARLSGSQPQHF. CDR3 nucleotide sequence: TGTGCCAGCAGCTTAGCGCGTCTTTCGGGGTCCCAGCCCCAGCATTTT.

The rearrangement links TRBV7-8 to TRBJ2-2, with 14 bases aligning to TRBD2. V lost 5 bases to trimming and J lost 4 bases; unmatched junction nucleotides: 3. The CDR3 consists of 16 residues. The germline V gene encodes CDR1 SGHVS and CDR2 FQNEAQ. CDR3 amino acids: CASSPGLAGATGELFF. The CDR3 DNA reads as TGTGCCAGCAGCCCGGGACTAGCGGGGGCCACCGGGGAGCTGTTTTTT. Based on the CDR3 plus reference TRBV7-8 and TRBJ2-2, the full variable domain is GAGVSQSPRYKVAKRGQDVALRCDPISGHVSLFWYQQALGQGPEFLTYFQNEAQLDKSGLPSDRFFAERPEGSVSTLKIQRTQQEDSAVYLCASSPGLAGATGELFFGEGSRLTVL.

The V call is TRBV27, the J call TRBJ1-2, with TRBD1 identical over 9 bases. V shed 4 bases and J 7 bases; nucleotides not matched to a gene: 4. This CDR3 has 13 residues. Germline loops: CDR1 MNHEY, CDR2 SMNVEV (reference sequence). The CDR3 coding sequence is TGTGCCAGCAGTTACAGGGGGCAGTTTGGCTACACCTTC. It yields the protein CASSYRGQFGYTF.

This clonotype appeared many times. The chain couples TRBV7-9 to TRBJ2-7; D gene ambiguous. Germline lookup yields CDR1 SEHNR and CDR2 FQNEAQ (reference sequence). CDR3 length equals 14 residues. V gave up 1 base and J gave up 0 bases, with 7 bases separating them. The CDR3 DNA sequence: TGTGCCAGCAGCTTAGTGGGCAGCTCCTACGAGCAGTACTTC. It yields the protein CASSLVGSSYEQYF.

This clonotype has ten or more counts. The chain is built from TRBV7-2 and TRBJ1-5; the match to TRBD1 covers 7 bases. The trim removed 1 base at V and 5 bases at J, leaving 8 bases unmatched. CDR1 and CDR2 (germline): SGHTA, FQGNSA. The CDR3 is 16 amino acids. CDR3 protein: CASSLVSTGLYQPQHF. CDR3 nucleotide sequence: TGTGCCAGCAGCTTAGTATCGACAGGGCTATATCAGCCCCAGCATTTT.

This clonotype appeared many times. The chain recombines TRBV7-9 with TRBJ1-3, with D perhaps TRBD1 (6 bases). Germline V gene data show CDR1 as SEHNR and CDR2 as FQNEAQ (reference sequence). This CDR3 spans 15 amino acids. The V end lost 4 bases, the J end lost 4 bases, and 14 bases lay between the germline ends. CDR3 DNA: TGTGCCAGCAGCTCTACAGGGTGGGGCGGAAACACCATATATTTT. Translating it yields CASSSTGWGGNTIYF.

Many counts were recorded for this clonotype. The chain couples TRBV2 to TRBJ2-2; a weak D match, TRBD1 (6 bases). CDR1 is SNHLY and CDR2 is FYNNEI in the germline V gene. The CDR3 contains 15 residues. V lost 4 bases to trimming and J lost 3 bases, with 12 bases between them. The CDR3 coding sequence is TGTGCCAGCAGTGCTTTGGGGGCTGACACCGGGGAGCTGTTTTTT. Translated: CASSALGADTGELFF.

Only a few counts were recorded for this clonotype. The rearrangement joins TRBV7-2 to TRBJ2-2; D possibly corresponds to TRBD1 (5 bases). V was shortened by 8 bases and J by 3 bases, with 16 bases between the two germline ends. The germline CDR1 and CDR2 sequences are SGHTA and FQGNSA. The CDR3 runs 15 residues. CDR3 region: CASSSPAGYTGELFF. CDR3 sequence (DNA): TGTGCCAGCTCCTCACCGGCAGGGTACACCGGGGAGCTGTTTTTT.

This clonotype was observed many times. This chain uses TRBV20-1 with TRBJ1-6; D is possibly TRBD1 (5 bases). This CDR3 has 15 amino acids. The germline V gene encodes CDR1 DFQATT and CDR2 SNEGSKA (reference sequence). The V end lost 3 bases, the J end lost 8 bases, and 17 bases lay between the germline ends. Here the CDR3 reads CSARRRVVADSPLHF. The CDR3 DNA reads as TGCAGTGCTAGGCGCAGGGTAGTAGCGGATTCACCCCTCCACTTT.

About this clonotype: One junction end does not reproduce the germline sequence, and a read error may be involved. This sequence joins TRBV4-2 and TRBJ1-6, with no clear D. The CDR3 runs to 17 residues. Germline assignment: CDR1 LGHNA and CDR2 YNFKEQ. CDR3 DNA: TGTGCCAGCAGCCAAGAGCCAGAGACGGGAAGAAATTCACCCCTCGACTTT. Encoded protein: CASSQEPETGRNSPLDF.